The 20 T cell receptor beta chains listed next were all sequenced from one sample in a study of cytomegalovirus exposure and HLA in healthy donors. This table comes from immunoSEQ multiplex PCR, and its TCRdb copy is limited to in-frame clones, with some not included. The table includes approximately 200,000 clones, just over 90% detected once. The sample comprised PBMCs. The source is a woman between 18 and 29 years old in good health and CMV-seronegative.

The V call is TRBV9, the J call TRBJ1-1, with D possibly TRBD1 on 6 matching bases. V gave up 3 bases and J gave up 8 bases, with 14 bases separating them. Germline CDR1 SGDLS, CDR2 YYNGEE. This CDR3 has 13 residues. This chain's CDR3 is CASSARRGTEAFF. CDR3 bases: TGTGCCAGCAGCGCGCGCAGGGGCACCGAAGCTTTCTTT.

The chain couples TRBV29-1 to TRBJ1-2; 9 nucleotides line up with TRBD1. CDR1 and CDR2 (germline): SQVTM, ANQGSEA. The CDR3 runs to 13 residues. V lost 7 bases, J lost 7 bases, and 10 bases stayed unmatched. CDR3: CSAEGQGVGGYTF. DNA of the CDR3: TGCAGCGCTGAGGGACAGGGCGTGGGTGGCTACACCTTC.

This chain connects TRBV5-1 to TRBJ2-3, with D possibly being TRBD2 (5 bases). Trimming pared 6 bases from V and 4 bases from J, leaving 18 bases between. Germline values: CDR1 SGHRS, CDR2 YFSETQ. The CDR3 spans 15 residues. DNA of the CDR3: TGCGCCAGCAAGGCGGGCTCTCTTGTACCAGATACGCAGTATTTT. Its translation: CASKAGSLVPDTQYF. The full variable domain, completed using reference TRBV5-1 and TRBJ2-3, is KAGVTQTPRYLIKTRGQQVTLSCSPISGHRSVSWYQQTPGQGLQFLFEYFSETQRNKGNFPGRFSGRQFSNSRSEMNVSTLELGDSALYLCASKAGSLVPDTQYFGPGTRLTVL.

This clone was counted a few times. The V and J genes are TRBV9 and TRBJ1-1; D is perhaps TRBD1 (5 bases). Trimming removed 4 bases from V and 4 bases from J, with 11 bases in between. Germline V CDR1 and CDR2: SGDLS, YYNGEE. There are 13 residues in the CDR3. The CDR3 sequence: CASSSYQGTEAFF. For the CDR3, the DNA is TGTGCCAGCAGCTCGTATCAGGGCACTGAAGCTTTCTTT.

The V call is TRBV4-1, the J call TRBJ2-4; D is perhaps TRBD2 (6 bases). V lost 2 bases and J 0 bases, leaving 14 bases between the germline ends. CDR1 and CDR2 (germline): MGHRA, YSYEKL. The CDR3 covers 17 residues. The CDR3 DNA follows: TGCGCCAGCAGCCAACTTCTAACGGGACTAGCCAAAAACATTCAGTACTTC. Its translation: CASSQLLTGLAKNIQYF.

This sequence joins TRBV30 and TRBJ2-3; TRBD2 matches 15 bases. Losses at the gene ends were 6 bases for V and 3 bases for J; bases not matched to a gene: 7. The CDR3 runs 16 residues. Per germline, CDR1 GTSNPN and CDR2 SVGIG (reference sequence). For the CDR3, the DNA is TGTGCCTGCGGGACTAGCGGGAGGAGAGGGACAGATACGCAGTATTTT. This encodes CACGTSGRRGTDTQYF.

The V gene is TRBV2, the J gene TRBJ2-7; D call uncertain. V lost 2 bases to trimming and J lost 3 bases, with 8 bases between them. Germline V lookup: CDR1 SNHLY, CDR2 FYNNEI. The CDR3 is made up of 13 amino acids. The CDR3 reads CASSENRYYEQYF. CDR3 DNA: TGTGCCAGCAGTGAAAACAGATACTACGAGCAGTACTTC.

The table lists this clone with a count of one. The chain combines TRBV11-1 with TRBJ2-1; 7 nucleotides align to TRBD2. The V and J ends lost 3 bases and 6 bases, in that order; junction bases with no gene match: 8. This CDR3 has 15 residues. Germline CDR1 and CDR2: SGHAT and FQDESV (reference sequence). The CDR3 loop reads CASSLGLRESNEQFF. The CDR3, as DNA: TGTGCCAGCAGCTTGGGCTTGCGGGAGAGCAATGAGCAGTTCTTC.

A note on this clone: The same CDR3 arises from other DNA sequences in this sample as well. This rearrangement joins TRBV30 to TRBJ1-2, with 7 bases fitting TRBD1. CDR1 and CDR2 from the germline V gene are GTSNPN and SVGIG (reference sequence). The length of the CDR3 is 12 residues. Unmatched junction bases numbered 1, after V lost 2 bases and J lost 4 bases. The CDR3 sequence is CAWSSGGYGYTF. In nucleotides, the CDR3 is TGTGCCTGGAGTTCAGGGGGCTATGGCTACACCTTC.

V usage is TRBV4-1 and J usage is TRBJ2-1, with unresolved D. Trimming took off 1 base at V and 0 bases at J, with 10 bases between the two ends. The CDR3 is made up of 16 amino acids. Germline lookup yields CDR1 MGHRA and CDR2 YSYEKL. CDR3 coding DNA: TGCGCCAGCAGCCAAGGGCCTCCCACCTCCTACAATGAGCAGTTCTTC. Translating it yields CASSQGPPTSYNEQFF.

J is TRBJ1-4 and V is TRBV27; D might be TRBD1 (6 bases). Trimming cost V 5 bases and J 4 bases, with 14 bases left between them. The CDR3 has 15 amino acids. Germline CDR1 is MNHEY and CDR2 is SMNVEV (reference sequence). DNA for the CDR3: TGTGCCAGCAGTCCCACAGGGATCCTTAATGAAAAACTGTTTTTT. It codes for CASSPTGILNEKLFF.

This chain connects TRBV12-5 to TRBJ2-1; perhaps TRBD2 as D (7 bases). Between the trimmed V and J ends, which lost 0 bases and 7 bases, there was a span of 13 bases. This CDR3 comprises 15 residues. The V gene's germline CDR1 is LGHNT and CDR2 FRNRAP. The CDR3: CASGLVQGGLNEQFF. Written as DNA, the CDR3 is TGTGCTAGTGGTTTGGTACAGGGAGGGTTGAATGAGCAGTTCTTC.

V usage is TRBV5-4 and J usage is TRBJ2-7; 7 nucleotides agree with TRBD2. There are 14 residues in the CDR3. J lost 5 bases, V lost 2 bases, and 7 bases had no gene match. Germline CDR1 reads SGHNT; CDR2 reads YYREEE (reference sequence). The CDR3, as DNA: TGTGCCAGCAGCTTCCAGGGAGGGTCCCACGAGCAGTACTTC. It specifies CASSFQGGSHEQYF.

This clone was seen more than once but under ten times. The rearrangement links TRBV27 to TRBJ1-1, with D maybe TRBD1 (6 bases). Germline V CDR1 and CDR2: MNHEY, SMNVEV (reference sequence). This CDR3 is 14 amino acids long. The V end lost 3 bases, the J end lost 1 base, and 9 bases lay between the germline ends. The CDR3 loop reads CASSLRTANTEAFF. CDR3 DNA sequence: TGTGCCAGCAGTTTGAGGACAGCGAACACTGAAGCTTTCTTT.

The sample holds one count of this clone. The chain has TRBV7-9 and TRBJ1-5; a weak D match, TRBD1 (6 bases). V gave up 6 bases and J gave up 2 bases, with 11 bases separating them. The CDR3 totals 14 residues. The germline gives CDR1 SEHNR, CDR2 FQNEAQ (reference sequence). The CDR3 loop is CASSEAGGNQPQHF. CDR3 nucleotide sequence: TGTGCCAGCAGTGAGGCAGGGGGCAATCAGCCCCAGCATTTT. The variable domain in full, completed from reference TRBV7-9 and TRBJ1-5, reads DTGVSQNPRHKITKRGQNVTFRCDPISEHNRLYWYRQTLGQGPEFLTYFQNEAQLEKSRLLSDRFSAERPKGSFSTLEIQRTEQGDSAMYLCASSEAGGNQPQHFGDGTRLSIL.

The chain carries TRBV28 and TRBJ1-3; perhaps TRBD1 as D (5 bases). This CDR3 is built from 16 residues. The germline gives CDR1 MDHEN, CDR2 SYDVKM. Trimming shortened V by 7 bases and J by 0 bases, and 16 bases separated the two germline ends. CDR3 amino acids: CASNKLRGLSGNTIYF. CDR3 sequence (DNA): TGTGCCAGCAACAAGCTGCGGGGCCTCTCTGGAAACACCATATATTTT.

V gene TRBV7-6 combines with J gene TRBJ1-5; D is unclear. This CDR3 has 14 amino acids. The V end lost 5 bases, the J end lost 0 bases, and 8 bases lay between the germline ends. From germline, CDR1 is SGHVS and CDR2 FNYEAQ. CDR3: CASSASNSNQPQHF. Written as DNA, the CDR3 is TGTGCCAGCAGCGCCAGTAATAGCAATCAGCCCCAGCATTTT.

The J gene is TRBJ1-5, the V gene TRBV28; D unresolved. Trimming took 7 bases from V and 9 from J, leaving 16 bases between them. Germline V lookup: CDR1 MDHEN, CDR2 SYDVKM. The CDR3 covers 13 residues. The CDR3 reads CASTTDPRRPQHF. The CDR3 DNA sequence: TGTGCCAGCACCACAGATCCAAGGCGGCCCCAGCATTTT.

The V and J genes are TRBV5-4 and TRBJ1-5, with D possibly matching TRBD1 (6 bases). The CDR3 covers 14 residues. Germline loops: CDR1 SGHNT, CDR2 YYREEE (reference sequence). The V end lost 3 bases, the J end lost 4 bases, and 11 bases lay between the germline ends. CDR3: CASSSGQQNQPQHF. The CDR3, as DNA: TGTGCCAGCAGCTCAGGACAGCAAAATCAGCCCCAGCATTTT.

The rearrangement uses TRBV25-1 and TRBJ1-3; no clear D gene. The V and J ends lost 6 bases and 0 bases respectively, with 9 bases between them. Germline CDR1 and CDR2: MGHDK and SYGVNS. The CDR3 has 14 amino acids. The CDR3 DNA follows: TGTGCCAGCAGCCCCCAGAACTCTGGAAACACCATATATTTT. Translating it yields CASSPQNSGNTIYF. The whole variable domain, filled in from reference TRBV25-1 and TRBJ1-3, reads EADIYQTPRYLVIGTGKKITLECSQTMGHDKMYWYQQDPGMELHLIHYSYGVNSTEKGDLSSESTVSRIRTEHFPLTLESARPSHTSQYLCASSPQNSGNTIYFGEGSWLTVV.